Shown below are 26 T cell receptor beta chains from a single sample sequenced in a study of blood T cell repertoires in COVID-19 (dated by TCRdb to the early 2020s). The library was generated by the immunoSEQ multiplex PCR assay. Held by TCRdb, this immuneACCESS table contains in-frame sequences only and omits some clones. Under half of the omission traces to an unresolved V gene where checked; the cause of the rest is unknown. This sample lists approximately 160,000 clones; around 83% were detected once. Approximately 13% of the sample is taken by the ten largest. The specimen was peripheral blood. The receptor source for this set is a man in his 70s who had recovered from COVID-19.

This chain joins TRBV3-1 (or the pseudogene TRBV3-2) and TRBJ1-5; 7 nucleotides align to TRBD1. V was clipped by 0 bases and J by 4 bases; unmatched bases: 9. The CDR3 has 17 amino acids. Looked up from germline, CDR1 is LGHDT and CDR2 is YNNKEL (reference sequence). CDR3 coding DNA: TGTGCCAGCAGCCAAGACCCATTGGGGGACAGAAATCAGCCCCAGCATTTT. Translating gives CASSQDPLGDRNQPQHF.

This clone has just one count. In nucleotides, the CDR3 is TGTGCCAGCAGCCCTCAAGGGGGTGGGTACACTGAAGCTTTCTTT. It specifies CASSPQGGGYTEAFF. The rearrangement uses TRBV7-2 and TRBJ1-1; D may be TRBD1 (6 bases). The CDR3 extends over 15 amino acids. CDR1 and CDR2 (germline): SGHTA, FQGNSA. The germline V and J ends were trimmed by 5 bases and 3 bases, with 16 bases remaining between them.

In DNA form, the CDR3 reads TGTGCCAGCTCACCCGGCAGACAACAAGAGACCCAGTACTTC. Amino acid sequence: CASSPGRQQETQYF. The chain combines TRBV18 with TRBJ2-5; no clear D. The CDR3 extends over 14 amino acids. The V and J ends lost 3 bases and 2 bases respectively, with 10 bases between them. Germline assignment: CDR1 KGHSH and CDR2 LQKENI.

The V and J genes are TRBV6-2 or TRBV6-3 and TRBJ2-5; TRBD2 is a possible D gene (6 bases). The V end was cut by 6 bases, the J end by 1 base, with 9 bases between. CDR1 MNHEY and CDR2 SVGEGT come from the germline V gene. The CDR3 consists of 13 residues. The CDR3 region is CASSPGGQETQYF. Here the CDR3 DNA reads TGTGCCAGCAGCCCCGGGGGCCAAGAGACCCAGTACTTC.

V usage is TRBV30 and J usage is TRBJ2-2; 7 bases are shared with TRBD1. The germline V gene has CDR1 GTSNPN and CDR2 SVGIG (reference sequence). Losses at the gene ends were 7 bases for V and 2 bases for J; bases not matched to a gene: 7. The CDR3 loop spans 14 amino acids. The CDR3 DNA reads TGTGCCTACCACCGACAGGGCAACACCGGGGAGCTGTTTTTT. It specifies CAYHRQGNTGELFF.

The rearrangement uses TRBV5-4 and TRBJ1-2; D possibly corresponds to TRBD1 (5 bases). This CDR3 comprises 13 residues. CDR1 and CDR2 from the germline V gene are SGHNT and YYREEE (reference sequence). Trimming took 7 bases from V and 2 from J, leaving 12 bases between them. The CDR3 DNA reads as TGTGCCAGCTCAAAAGGGGCCAACTATGGCTACACCTTC. This encodes CASSKGANYGYTF.

The V call is TRBV6-5, the J call TRBJ1-1, with D perhaps TRBD1 (5 bases). CDR3 length: 15 residues. With 6 bases removed from V and 3 bases from J, the gap between germline ends came to 17 bases. The germline V gene has CDR1 MNHEY and CDR2 SVGAGI. This CDR3 is CASRILSGSDTEAFF. CDR3 bases: TGTGCCAGCAGGATACTATCAGGGTCGGACACTGAAGCTTTCTTT.

This rearrangement joins TRBV6-6 to TRBJ1-3; the D is unclear. The V end was cut by 5 bases, the J end by 3 bases, with 17 bases between. The CDR3 is made up of 16 amino acids. The germline CDR1 and CDR2 sequences are MNHNY and SVGAGI (reference sequence). As DNA, the CDR3 is TGTGCCAGCAGTCTACCCCTCGCGGGGTTTGGAAACACCATATATTTT. Its translation: CASSLPLAGFGNTIYF.

This chain joins TRBV15 and TRBJ2-7, with D maybe TRBD1 (5 bases). V shed 5 bases and J shed 4 bases, with 21 bases lying between them. Per the germline V gene, CDR1 is LNHNV and CDR2 is YYDKDF (reference sequence). The CDR3 has 16 amino acids. The CDR3 loop reads CATSPRTGRSEYEQYF. In nucleotides, the CDR3 is TGTGCCACCAGCCCTCGAACAGGCAGGAGCGAATACGAGCAGTACTTC.

There are a few counts of this clone. A junction end diverges from the germline sequence, so it may reflect a read error. The chain combines TRBV7-9 with TRBJ1-3; weak D call: TRBD1 (6 bases). The CDR3 length is 14 residues. In germline, CDR1 is SEHNR, CDR2 FQNEAQ (reference sequence). The DNA of the CDR3 is TGTGCCAGCACCCCCAGTACGGGGGGCCGCCTCTTCGCTTTT. Translation: CASTPSTGGRLFAF.

This chain links TRBV9 with TRBJ1-6; no clear D. Germline V lookup: CDR1 SGDLS, CDR2 YYNGEE. This CDR3 region has 15 residues. The V end was cut by 0 bases, the J end by 11 bases, with 15 bases between. In DNA, the CDR3 is TGTGCCAGCAGCGTAGAAGGAGTCCGCGTGGCACCCCTCCACTTT. Translating it yields CASSVEGVRVAPLHF. Supplemented by reference TRBV9 and TRBJ1-6, the full variable domain reads DSGVTQTPKHLITATGQRVTLRCSPRSGDLSVYWYQQSLDQGLQFLIQYYNGEERAKGNILERFSAQQFPDLHSELNLSSLELGDSALYFCASSVEGVRVAPLHFGNGTRLTVT.

The chain combines TRBV5-1 with TRBJ2-2; 7 nucleotides align to TRBD2. The germline CDR1 and CDR2 sequences are SGHRS and YFSETQ. CDR3 size: 15 residues. Trimming took 4 bases from V and 0 from J; bases not matched to a gene: 3. The CDR3 DNA is TGCGCCAGCAGCCCGGGGACTACGAACACCGGGGAGCTGTTTTTT. It yields the protein CASSPGTTNTGELFF.

About this clone: Other DNA sequences within the sample encode an identical CDR3. The chain links TRBV5-1 to TRBJ2-1, with 10 bases identical to TRBD2. J lost 5 bases, V lost 2 bases, and 4 bases had no gene match. Looked up from germline, CDR1 is SGHRS and CDR2 is YFSETQ. The CDR3 extends over 15 amino acids. The CDR3 sequence: CASSFLAGENNEQFF. The CDR3 DNA sequence: TGCGCCAGCAGCTTCCTAGCGGGAGAGAACAATGAGCAGTTCTTC.

There are a few counts of this clone. V is TRBV14 and J is TRBJ2-7; perhaps TRBD1 as D (6 bases). There are 14 residues in the CDR3. The ends were cut back, 5 bases at V and 3 bases at J, with 14 bases in the middle. Germline CDR1 SGHDN, CDR2 FVKESK. The CDR3 loop reads CASSSTGRFYEQYF. In DNA form, the CDR3 reads TGTGCCAGCAGCTCAACAGGGCGCTTCTACGAGCAGTACTTC.

This clone was counted a single time. This chain uses TRBV9 with TRBJ1-6; D is unresolved. The CDR3 length is 15 residues. From germline, CDR1 is SGDLS and CDR2 YYNGEE. The V and J ends lost 2 bases and 0 bases respectively, with 6 bases between them. The CDR3 nucleotides are TGTGCCAGCAGCGTCGGGAGCTCCTATAATTCACCCCTCCACTTT. This encodes CASSVGSSYNSPLHF.

This clone showed up just once. The gene calls are TRBV2 and TRBJ2-7, with 10 nucleotides matching TRBD1. Germline V lookup: CDR1 SNHLY, CDR2 FYNNEI. The CDR3 has 14 residues. The ends lost 6 bases at V and 4 bases at J; junction bases unmatched: 6. CDR3 coding DNA: TGTGCCAGCAGAGAGACAGGGGGCGATTACGAGCAGTACTTC. Protein sequence: CASRETGGDYEQYF.

The chain has TRBV27 and TRBJ1-1; D gene ambiguous. The CDR3 contains 13 residues. Germline V gene sequence: CDR1 MNHEY, CDR2 SMNVEV (reference sequence). The V gene lost 3 bases and the J gene lost 1 base, with 6 bases spanning the gap. The CDR3 DNA follows: TGTGCCAGCAGTTTTAACAGGAACACTGAAGCTTTCTTT. Amino acid sequence: CASSFNRNTEAFF.

This clone was recorded only once. This sequence joins TRBV3-1 (or the pseudogene TRBV3-2) and TRBJ2-5; maybe TRBD2 (5 bases). The V end was cut by 4 bases, the J end by 2 bases, with 14 bases between. Per the germline V gene, CDR1 is LGHDT and CDR2 is YNNKEL (reference sequence). The CDR3 covers 15 residues. The CDR3 DNA sequence: TGTGCCAGCAGCCTCCGAGGGAGCAGTCAAGAGACCCAGTACTTC. Translating it yields CASSLRGSSQETQYF.

The rearrangement uses TRBV3-1 (or the pseudogene TRBV3-2) and TRBJ1-1, with a tentative D call TRBD1 (5 bases). The CDR3 sequence is 14 residues long. V was trimmed by 7 bases and J by 3 bases, leaving 15 bases between them. Germline CDR1 reads LGHDT; CDR2 reads YNNKEL (reference sequence). The CDR3 spells CASTPGGGHTEAFF. In DNA, the CDR3 is TGTGCCAGCACCCCCGGCGGGGGACACACTGAAGCTTTCTTT.

The gene calls are TRBV5-8 and TRBJ2-2; the match to TRBD2 covers 12 bases. CDR1 is SGHTS and CDR2 is YDEGEE in the germline V gene. Trimming at V came to 4 bases and at J to 5 bases, leaving 3 bases not matched to a gene. CDR3 length: 15 residues. Here the CDR3 DNA reads TGTGCCAGCAGCCCCGGGACTAGCGGGACCGGGGAGCTGTTTTTT. This codes for CASSPGTSGTGELFF.

The rearrangement uses TRBV7-6 and TRBJ2-7, with TRBD2 matching 7 bases. The CDR3 is 17 amino acids. With V trimmed by 5 bases and J by 1 base, 14 bases remained unmatched. The germline V gene has CDR1 SGHVS and CDR2 FNYEAQ. The CDR3 reads CASSRLTSGKGSYEQYF. CDR3 DNA: TGTGCCAGCAGCCGGCTGACAAGCGGGAAAGGGTCCTACGAGCAGTACTTC.

The chain recombines TRBV7-8 with TRBJ2-5; 8 nucleotides match TRBD1. The V gene's germline CDR1 is SGHVS and CDR2 FQNEAQ. Trimming at V came to 6 bases and at J to 5 bases, leaving 8 bases not matched to a gene. CDR3 length: 14 amino acids. CDR3 residues: CASRRRTGRETQYF. In DNA, the CDR3 is TGTGCCAGCAGGCGACGGACAGGGCGGGAGACCCAGTACTTC.

V and J are TRBV7-9 and TRBJ2-6, with D perhaps TRBD1 (5 bases). Germline CDR1 SEHNR, CDR2 FQNEAQ (reference sequence). The CDR3 is 15 amino acids. V lost 0 bases and J lost 2, with 5 bases in between. The CDR3 loop is CASSLARAGANVLTF. CDR3 in DNA: TGTGCCAGCAGCTTAGCCAGGGCTGGGGCCAACGTCCTGACTTTC. The whole variable domain, remainder taken from reference TRBV7-9 and TRBJ2-6, is DTGVSQNPRHKITKRGQNVTFRCDPISEHNRLYWYRQTLGQGPEFLTYFQNEAQLEKSRLLSDRFSAERPKGSFSTLEIQRTEQGDSAMYLCASSLARAGANVLTFGAGSRLTVL.

Comments on this clone: Other DNA sequences within the sample encode an identical CDR3. J is TRBJ2-7 and V is TRBV18; 8 bases agree with TRBD1. Germline V gene data show CDR1 as KGHSH and CDR2 as LQKENI. Trimming at V came to 3 bases and at J to 6 bases, leaving 7 bases not matched to a gene. The CDR3 spans 14 residues. The CDR3 sequence is CASSPGTGVSEQYF. CDR3 nucleotide sequence: TGTGCCAGCTCACCGGGGACAGGAGTCTCCGAGCAGTACTTC.

The chain links TRBV27 to TRBJ1-1; D unclear. Germline V lookup: CDR1 MNHEY, CDR2 SMNVEV (reference sequence). Trimming removed 4 bases at V and 4 bases at J, with 19 bases between. This CDR3 has 16 residues. CDR3 DNA sequence: TGTGCCAGCAGTTCCCCCGGGATTCCCCGCGGCACTGAAGCTTTCTTT. Translating it yields CASSSPGIPRGTEAFF.

The genes are TRBV29-1 and TRBJ2-1, with D maybe TRBD1 (5 bases). The ends were cut back, 7 bases at V and 1 base at J, with 20 bases in the middle. The V gene's germline CDR1 is SQVTM and CDR2 ANQGSEA. The CDR3 loop spans 16 amino acids. The CDR3 reads CSAPRGIGQSYNEQFF. The CDR3, as DNA: TGCAGCGCCCCTCGCGGAATAGGACAATCCTACAATGAGCAGTTCTTC.